A single sample gave rise to the 13 T cell receptor beta chains below, sequenced in a study of T-cell memory formation after mild COVID-19. MiXCR, applied by TCRdb to the 5' RACE reads, yields one record per CDR3 protein. Of 180,000 or so distinct CDR3 sequences listed, approximately 16% are singletons. Sequencing was carried out using PBMCs or a T cell subset sorted from them (not recorded which). The receptor set was obtained from an adult woman who had mild COVID-19 (a few samples of this study predate the infection). Cell type and time point are not known.

The table lists this clonotype with a count of one. The chain combines TRBV24-1 with TRBJ2-2; 7 nucleotides line up with TRBD1. Germline V CDR1 and CDR2: KGHDR, SFDVKD. The CDR3 loop spans 19 amino acids. The V and J ends lost 3 bases and 0 bases, in that order; junction bases with no gene match: 12. The CDR3 protein is CATSDQIQAGTANTGELFF. CDR3 in DNA: TGTGCCACCAGTGATCAGATTCAAGCTGGGACAGCGAACACCGGGGAGCTGTTTTTT.

This chain connects TRBV10-3 to TRBJ2-5; D ambiguous. The germline V gene has CDR1 ENHRY and CDR2 SYGVKD. V lost 4 bases and J lost 1, with 7 bases in between. The CDR3 has 13 residues. The CDR3: CAISGSSQETQYF. DNA of the CDR3: TGTGCCATCAGTGGTAGCTCCCAAGAGACCCAGTACTTC.

The chain recombines TRBV24-1 with TRBJ2-5, with D perhaps matching TRBD2 (5 bases). Germline loops: CDR1 KGHDR, CDR2 SFDVKD. This CDR3 is 13 amino acids long. Trimming cost V 2 bases and J 9 bases, with 12 bases left between them. The CDR3 nucleotides read TGTGCCACCAGTGATTCCGACGGACTTCCCCAGTACTTC. It specifies CATSDSDGLPQYF.

The J gene is TRBJ2-1, the V gene TRBV5-4; 10 bases are a match to TRBD2. The germline gives CDR1 SGHNT, CDR2 YYREEE (reference sequence). CDR3 length: 17 amino acids. With 1 base clipped from V and 2 bases from J, the junction kept 6 bases outside the gene matches. The CDR3 DNA sequence: TGTGCCAGCAGCTTGAAAAGCGGGGGGGCTACCTACAATGAGCAGTTCTTC. Its translation is CASSLKSGGATYNEQFF.

In this sample, this clonotype turned up a few times. The rearrangement joins TRBV6-1 to TRBJ1-5, with TRBD1 identical over 9 bases. This CDR3 has 15 amino acids. V was pared by 7 bases and J by 2 bases, with 6 bases of the junction left unmatched. Germline CDR1 and CDR2: MNHNS and SASEGT. This CDR3 reads CASTPDRGGNQPQHF. The CDR3, as DNA: TGTGCCAGCACCCCGGACAGGGGAGGCAATCAGCCCCAGCATTTT.

This clonotype came up a few times. The gene calls are TRBV6-5 and TRBJ1-1; D possibly corresponds to TRBD1 (5 bases). The V gene lost 2 bases and the J gene lost 1 base, with 8 bases spanning the gap. Germline V gene sequence: CDR1 MNHEY, CDR2 SVGAGI. The CDR3 is 14 residues long. CDR3 sequence reads: CASSYPGSNTEAFF. The CDR3 DNA reads as TGTGCCAGCAGTTACCCAGGGTCGAACACTGAAGCTTTCTTT.

The V and J genes are TRBV24-1 and TRBJ1-5; 7 positions match TRBD1. Germline V gene sequence: CDR1 KGHDR, CDR2 SFDVKD. The V gene end was trimmed by 4 bases and the J gene end by 0 bases; junction bases not matched to a gene: 5. The CDR3 is 16 residues long. CDR3 DNA: TGTGCCACCAGTGACCAGACAGGGCGTAGCAATCAGCCCCAGCATTTT. Its translation: CATSDQTGRSNQPQHF.

This sequence joins TRBV7-9 and TRBJ2-3; D uncertain. Trimming took off 1 base at V and 0 bases at J, with 8 bases between the two ends. This CDR3 region has 15 residues. Germline CDR1 and CDR2: SEHNR and FQNEAQ (reference sequence). CDR3 coding DNA: TGTGCCAGCAGCTTAGTTGCGACTAGCACAGATACGCAGTATTTT. Its protein product is CASSLVATSTDTQYF.

The sample holds a few counts of this clonotype. The CDR3 DNA reads as TGTGCCAGCAGCTTAGTGGACGGCCCAACCTACGAGCAGTACTTC. This sequence encodes CASSLVDGPTYEQYF. The chain uses TRBV7-8 and TRBJ2-7, with D uncertain. Trimming removed 1 base from V and 2 bases from J, with 12 bases in between. The CDR3 consists of 15 residues. The germline gives CDR1 SGHVS, CDR2 FQNEAQ.

This clonotype has a count of ten or more. V usage is TRBV10-3 and J usage is TRBJ1-1; no clear D. This CDR3 spans 13 amino acids. Germline V gene lookup returns CDR1 ENHRY and CDR2 SYGVKD. V was clipped by 7 bases and J by 0 bases, with 9 bases between them. CDR3 protein: CAINSRMNTEAFF. CDR3 nucleotides: TGTGCCATCAATAGTCGAATGAACACTGAAGCTTTCTTT.

This clonotype was found many times. The chain combines TRBV7-8 with TRBJ1-5; the match to TRBD1 covers 9 bases. The CDR3 covers 19 residues. Trimming cost V 1 base and J 3 bases; bases outside gene matches: 13. Per germline, CDR1 SGHVS and CDR2 FQNEAQ. CDR3 in DNA: TGTGCCAGCAGCTTAGTCCCCCTGGCGGGGACAGGGTTCAATCAGCCCCAGCATTTT. Translation gives CASSLVPLAGTGFNQPQHF.

This clonotype was counted a few times. The genes are TRBV4-1 and TRBJ1-2; D unclear. With 4 bases removed from V and 5 bases from J, the gap between germline ends came to 8 bases. CDR3 length: 12 amino acids. Germline V lookup: CDR1 MGHRA, CDR2 YSYEKL. CDR3 nucleotides: TGCGCCAGCAGCCCCCTGTTTTATGGCTACACCTTC. It encodes CASSPLFYGYTF.

The chain couples TRBV6-2 or TRBV6-3 to TRBJ1-2, with 9 bases aligning to TRBD1. Looked up from germline, CDR1 is MNHEY and CDR2 is SVGEGT. V was clipped by 5 bases and J by 4 bases; unmatched bases: 8. This CDR3 comprises 15 residues. The CDR3 loop is CASSPRQGGSYGYTF. In nucleotides, the CDR3 is TGTGCCAGCAGTCCCAGACAGGGGGGGAGCTATGGCTACACCTTC.